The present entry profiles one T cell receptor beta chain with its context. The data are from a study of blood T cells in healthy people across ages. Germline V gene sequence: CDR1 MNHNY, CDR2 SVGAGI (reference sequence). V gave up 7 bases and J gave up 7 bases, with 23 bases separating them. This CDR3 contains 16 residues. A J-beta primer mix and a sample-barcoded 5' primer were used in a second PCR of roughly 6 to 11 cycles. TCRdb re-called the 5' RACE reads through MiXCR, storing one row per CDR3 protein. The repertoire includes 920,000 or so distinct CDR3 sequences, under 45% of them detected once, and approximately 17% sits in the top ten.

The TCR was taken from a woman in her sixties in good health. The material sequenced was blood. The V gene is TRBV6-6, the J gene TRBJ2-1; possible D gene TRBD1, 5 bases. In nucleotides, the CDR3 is TGTGCCAGCAAATCCCGGGTGGGAAAGGGGTTTAATGAGCAGTTCTTC. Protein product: CASKSRVGKGFNEQFF.